The next 16 T cell receptor beta chains were all read from a single sample in a study of blood T cells in healthy people across ages. With a J-beta primer mix and a sample-barcoded 5' primer, a second PCR ran about 7 to 12 cycles. Each CDR3 protein gets one entry after TCRdb re-called the 5' RACE reads with MiXCR. This repertoire shows hundreds of thousands of distinct CDR3 sequences, 56% found once; its top ten account for roughly 25%. Specimen: blood. The receptors were gathered from a middle-aged man in good health.

This clonotype was counted only a few times. This sequence joins TRBV7-2 and TRBJ2-3; 8 nucleotides agree with TRBD1. The germline V gene has CDR1 SGHTA and CDR2 FQGNSA. This CDR3 region has 15 residues. After removal of 5 bases from V and 2 bases from J, the junction contained 6 bases not matched to a gene. In DNA form, the CDR3 reads TGTGCCAGCAGCGCCGGGACAGGACTCACAGATACGCAGTATTTT. This encodes CASSAGTGLTDTQYF.

The chain has TRBV27 and TRBJ2-1; 7 nucleotides agree with TRBD2. Germline V gene lookup returns CDR1 MNHEY and CDR2 SMNVEV (reference sequence). There are 14 residues in the CDR3. Trimming removed 7 bases from V and 3 bases from J; junction bases left unmatched: 6. The CDR3 DNA is TGTGCCAGCATGGATCTAGCGGACTACAATGAGCAGTTCTTC. This sequence encodes CASMDLADYNEQFF.

This chain links TRBV28 with TRBJ2-5, with 13 bases identical to TRBD2. Looked up from germline, CDR1 is MDHEN and CDR2 is SYDVKM. V was pared by 6 bases and J by 6 bases, with 13 bases of the junction left unmatched. The CDR3 is 17 amino acids. The CDR3 loop is CASSSGTSGEGEKTQYF. For the CDR3, the DNA is TGTGCCAGCAGCTCCGGGACTAGCGGGGAAGGAGAGAAGACCCAGTACTTC. The entire variable domain, with the rest obtained from reference TRBV28 and TRBJ2-5, is as follows: DVKVTQSSRYLVKRTGEKVFLECVQDMDHENMFWYRQDPGLGLRLIYFSYDVKMKEKGDIPEGYSVSREKKERFSLILESASTNQTSMYLCASSSGTSGEGEKTQYFGPGTRLLVL.

Only one count was recorded for this clonotype. This sequence joins TRBV20-1 and TRBJ2-5; unclear D gene. The CDR3 is 11 amino acids. Per germline, CDR1 DFQATT and CDR2 SNEGSKA (reference sequence). V gave up 3 bases and J gave up 11 bases, with 13 bases separating them. The CDR3: CSARWWVEQYF. The CDR3 region has the DNA TGCAGTGCTAGGTGGTGGGTAGAGCAGTACTTC.

This sequence joins TRBV2 and TRBJ1-5; D is unclear. V lost 5 bases and J lost 0, with 8 bases in between. The CDR3 consists of 14 residues. Germline CDR1 SNHLY, CDR2 FYNNEI. The CDR3 sequence: CASSPEYSNQPQHF. As DNA, the CDR3 is TGTGCCAGCAGTCCCGAGTATAGCAATCAGCCCCAGCATTTT.

This clonotype has a handful of counts. This chain links TRBV9 with TRBJ2-3; no firm D call. The CDR3 is 14 amino acids. The germline V gene has CDR1 SGDLS and CDR2 YYNGEE. V lost 0 bases and J 1 base, leaving 6 bases between the germline ends. For the CDR3, the DNA is TGTGCCAGCAGCGTAGATCGGGGCACAGATACGCAGTATTTT. Its translation is CASSVDRGTDTQYF.

This clonotype has only a few counts. V is TRBV14 and J is TRBJ2-5; no clear D gene. Germline CDR1 SGHDN, CDR2 FVKESK. Trimming removed 1 base at V and 5 bases at J, with 5 bases between. The CDR3 has 12 residues. CDR3 sequence (DNA): TGTGCCAGCAGCCAAGGGGTTGAGACCCAGTACTTC. This sequence encodes CASSQGVETQYF.

The chain combines TRBV7-2 with TRBJ1-2; D is ambiguous. CDR3 length equals 12 residues. V was trimmed by 1 base and J by 6 bases, leaving 6 bases between them. CDR1 and CDR2 (germline): SGHTA, FQGNSA. The CDR3 DNA reads as TGTGCCAGCAGCTTAGTTGCCCATGGCTACACCTTC. Its protein product is CASSLVAHGYTF.

The table lists this clonotype with a few counts. This chain links TRBV29-1 with TRBJ2-7, with TRBD2 identical over 14 bases. This CDR3 is built from 16 residues. The J segment lost 2 bases and the V segment lost 5 bases, leaving 8 bases of the junction unmatched. The germline V gene has CDR1 SQVTM and CDR2 ANQGSEA. CDR3 sequence reads: CSVSSGTSGRTYEQYF. Here the CDR3 DNA reads TGCAGCGTTTCCTCCGGGACTAGCGGGAGAACCTACGAGCAGTACTTC.

Only a few counts were recorded for this clonotype. This sequence joins TRBV27 and TRBJ2-4; maybe TRBD2 (6 bases). CDR1 and CDR2 from the germline V gene are MNHEY and SMNVEV (reference sequence). Trimming cost V 10 bases and J 0 bases, with 7 bases left between them. The CDR3 covers 12 residues. The DNA of the CDR3 is TGTGCCACCGGGGGAGCCAAAAACATTCAGTACTTC. It codes for CATGGAKNIQYF.

The CDR3 DNA follows: TGTGCCAGCAGTATAGAGGGACTACCCACAGATACGCAGTATTTT. Protein: CASSIEGLPTDTQYF. The gene calls are TRBV12-3 or TRBV12-4 and TRBJ2-3; the match to TRBD2 covers 7 bases. The CDR3 is 15 residues long. J gave up 2 bases and V 5 bases, and 7 bases lay outside the gene matches.

This clonotype was detected only once. V and J are TRBV29-1 and TRBJ2-4; D not resolved. Germline V gene sequence: CDR1 SQVTM, CDR2 ANQGSEA. The CDR3 runs to 13 residues. The germline V and J ends were trimmed by 4 bases and 0 bases, with 7 bases remaining between them. The CDR3 coding sequence is TGCAGCGTTGTCGGGCTAGCCAAAAACATTCAGTACTTC. It codes for CSVVGLAKNIQYF.

The CDR3 DNA is TGCGCCAGCAGCTCGGGGACAGGAAGGTACGAGCAGTACTTC. This translates into CASSSGTGRYEQYF. This chain uses TRBV5-1 with TRBJ2-7; 8 positions match TRBD1. The CDR3 totals 14 residues. Germline values: CDR1 SGHRS, CDR2 YFSETQ. The J segment lost 4 bases and the V segment lost 3 bases, leaving 6 bases of the junction unmatched.

The genes are TRBV9 and TRBJ2-1; TRBD2 aligns across 9 bases. J gave up 0 bases and V 4 bases, and 8 bases lay outside the gene matches. The CDR3 is made up of 17 amino acids. Germline V gene data show CDR1 as SGDLS and CDR2 as YYNGEE. CDR3 nucleotide sequence: TGTGCCAGCAGCACCCGACTAGCGGCTAGCTCCTACAATGAGCAGTTCTTC. As protein: CASSTRLAASSYNEQFF. Full variable domain (outside the CDR3, taken from reference TRBV9 and TRBJ2-1): DSGVTQTPKHLITATGQRVTLRCSPRSGDLSVYWYQQSLDQGLQFLIQYYNGEERAKGNILERFSAQQFPDLHSELNLSSLELGDSALYFCASSTRLAASSYNEQFFGPGTRLTVL.

As concerns this clonotype: A junction boundary mismatches the germline segment, possibly from a read error. This chain connects TRBV9 to TRBJ1-1; possible D gene TRBD1, 6 bases. In germline, CDR1 is SGDLS, CDR2 YYNGEE. The CDR3 is 16 residues long. In nucleotides, the CDR3 is TGTGCCAGCAGCCGAGGGACAACGGCGGGGAACGCTGAAGCTTTCTTT. Protein product: CASSRGTTAGNAEAFF.

This clonotype appeared a few times. The chain combines TRBV5-1 with TRBJ2-7; 13 bases agree with TRBD2. V shed 4 bases and J 0 bases; nucleotides not matched to a gene: 7. The germline gives CDR1 SGHRS, CDR2 YFSETQ. This CDR3 comprises 17 residues. CDR3 in DNA: TGCGCCAGCAGCCCTGGACTAGCGGGGGTCCCCTCCTACGAGCAGTACTTC. Translation gives CASSPGLAGVPSYEQYF.